These 5 T cell receptor beta chains were sequenced from one sample in a study of cytomegalovirus exposure and HLA in healthy donors. The PCR was carried out with 60 Vbeta primers and 13 Jbeta primers. Sequencing was performed with immunoSEQ multiplex PCR; in TCRdb, only in-frame clones are kept and a portion is missing. Here the sample spans 95,000 to 150,000 clones, approximately 74% being singletons. The sample was PBMCs. The receptors stem from a man aged 35 to 55 in good health and CMV-seropositive.

V usage is TRBV5-6 and J usage is TRBJ2-5; 8 nucleotides agree with TRBD1. Per germline, CDR1 SGHDT and CDR2 YYEEEE. The CDR3 totals 17 residues. Trimming cost V 2 bases and J 5 bases; bases outside gene matches: 14. CDR3 DNA: TGTGCCAGCAGCTTTCGATACCAGGGGGCCTTTTGGGAGACCCAGTACTTC. It codes for CASSFRYQGAFWETQYF.

This clone is a singleton in its sample. The chain uses TRBV21-1 and TRBJ2-7; the listed D gene, TRBD2, was not tested against the DNA. TRBV21-1 is designated a pseudogene. The CDR3 loop spans 18 amino acids. This CDR3 is CASSRKKGVGDSSYEQYF. The CDR3 DNA follows: TGTGCCAGCAGCAGAAAGAAAGGGGTCGGGGACTCTTCCTACGAGCAGTACTTC.

The chain links TRBV21-1 to TRBJ2-6; TRBD1, the table's D call, lacks a check against the DNA. TRBV21-1 is recorded as a pseudogene. This CDR3 has 18 residues. Here the CDR3 reads CASHPRRDRASGANVLTF. DNA of the CDR3: TGTGCCAGCCACCCGAGGCGGGACAGGGCCTCTGGGGCCAACGTCCTGACTTTC.

V usage is TRBV10-3 and J usage is TRBJ2-2; a weak D match, TRBD2 (5 bases). This CDR3 is built from 16 residues. Trimming shortened V by 4 bases and J by 2 bases, and 14 bases separated the two germline ends. CDR1 is ENHRY and CDR2 is SYGVKD in the germline V gene. The CDR3 nucleotides are TGTGCCATCAGTGTTTGGGGAGACCCAAACACCGGGGAGCTGTTTTTT. Amino acid sequence: CAISVWGDPNTGELFF.

This clone appeared once. The V and J genes are TRBV28 and TRBJ1-5; no definite D call. Germline V CDR1 and CDR2: MDHEN, SYDVKM. The CDR3 spans 14 residues. V lost 3 bases, J lost 5 bases, and 11 bases lay in between. The CDR3 DNA follows: TGTGCCAGCAGTTTGAGGATAGTAGATCAGCCCCAGCATTTT. It specifies CASSLRIVDQPQHF.